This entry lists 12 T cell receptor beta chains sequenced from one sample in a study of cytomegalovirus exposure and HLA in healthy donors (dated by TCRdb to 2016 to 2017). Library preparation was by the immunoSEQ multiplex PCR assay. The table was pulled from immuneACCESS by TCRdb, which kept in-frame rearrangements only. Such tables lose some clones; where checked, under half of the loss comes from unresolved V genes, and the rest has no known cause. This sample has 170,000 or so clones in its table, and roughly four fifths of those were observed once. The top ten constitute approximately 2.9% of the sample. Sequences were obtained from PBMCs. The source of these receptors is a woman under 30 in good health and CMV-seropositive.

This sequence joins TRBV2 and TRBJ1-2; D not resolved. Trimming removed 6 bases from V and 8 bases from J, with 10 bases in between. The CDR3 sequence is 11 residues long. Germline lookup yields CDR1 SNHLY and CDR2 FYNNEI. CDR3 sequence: CASSGSRGYTF. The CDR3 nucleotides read TGTGCCAGCAGCGGGTCACGCGGCTACACCTTC.

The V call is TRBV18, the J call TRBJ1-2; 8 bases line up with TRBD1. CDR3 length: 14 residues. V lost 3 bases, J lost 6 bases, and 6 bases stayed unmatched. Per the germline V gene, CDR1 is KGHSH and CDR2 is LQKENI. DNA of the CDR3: TGTGCCAGCTCACCCGTGGACAGGGTTGATGGCTACACCTTC. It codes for CASSPVDRVDGYTF.

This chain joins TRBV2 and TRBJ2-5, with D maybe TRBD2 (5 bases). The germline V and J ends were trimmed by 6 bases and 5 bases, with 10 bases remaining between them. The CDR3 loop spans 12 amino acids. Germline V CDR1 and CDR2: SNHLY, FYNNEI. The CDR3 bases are TGTGCCAGCAGATTAGCGTCGGAGACCCAGTACTTC. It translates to CASRLASETQYF.

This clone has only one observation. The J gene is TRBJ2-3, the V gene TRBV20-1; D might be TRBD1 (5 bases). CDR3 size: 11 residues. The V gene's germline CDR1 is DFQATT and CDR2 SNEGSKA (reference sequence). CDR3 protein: CSVDSRDTQYF. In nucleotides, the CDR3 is TGCAGCGTCGACAGTAGAGATACGCAGTATTTT.

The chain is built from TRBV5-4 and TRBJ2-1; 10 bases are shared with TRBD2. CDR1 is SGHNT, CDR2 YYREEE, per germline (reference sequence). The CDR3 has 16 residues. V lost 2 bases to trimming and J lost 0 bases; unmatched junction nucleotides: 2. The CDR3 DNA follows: TGTGCCAGCAGCTTTAGCGGGGGGAGCTCCTACAATGAGCAGTTCTTC. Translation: CASSFSGGSSYNEQFF.

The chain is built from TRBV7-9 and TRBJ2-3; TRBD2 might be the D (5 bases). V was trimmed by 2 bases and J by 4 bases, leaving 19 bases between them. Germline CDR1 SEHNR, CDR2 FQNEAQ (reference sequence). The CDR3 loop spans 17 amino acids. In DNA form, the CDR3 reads TGTGCCAGCAGCTTATCAGGCCCGGGAAATTTCCCAGATACGCAGTATTTT. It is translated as CASSLSGPGNFPDTQYF.

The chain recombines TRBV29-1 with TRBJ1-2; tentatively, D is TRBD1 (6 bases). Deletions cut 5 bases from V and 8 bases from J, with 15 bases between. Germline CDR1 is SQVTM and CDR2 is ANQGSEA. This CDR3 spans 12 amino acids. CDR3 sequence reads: CSVSGQPRGYTF. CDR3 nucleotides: TGCAGCGTTTCAGGACAGCCGAGGGGCTACACCTTC.

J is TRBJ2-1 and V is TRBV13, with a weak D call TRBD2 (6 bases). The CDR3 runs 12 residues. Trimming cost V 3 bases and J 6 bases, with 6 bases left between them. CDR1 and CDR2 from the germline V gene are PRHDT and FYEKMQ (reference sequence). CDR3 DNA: TGTGCCAGCAGCTTGGGGGGCAATGAGCAGTTCTTC. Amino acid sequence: CASSLGGNEQFF.

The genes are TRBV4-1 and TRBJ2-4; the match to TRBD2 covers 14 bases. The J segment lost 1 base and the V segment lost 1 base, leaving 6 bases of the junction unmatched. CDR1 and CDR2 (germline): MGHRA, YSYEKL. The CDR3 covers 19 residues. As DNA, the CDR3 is TGCGCCAGCAGCCAAGGCGGACTAGCGGGGGGCGGGGCCAAAAACATTCAGTACTTC. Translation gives CASSQGGLAGGGAKNIQYF.

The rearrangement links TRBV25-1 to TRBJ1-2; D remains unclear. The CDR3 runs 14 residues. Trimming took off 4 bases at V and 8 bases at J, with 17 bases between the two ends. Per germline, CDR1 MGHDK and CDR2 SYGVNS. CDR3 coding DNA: TGTGCCAGCAGTGTTGGCAGGTCTATGGCCGGCTACACCTTC. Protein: CASSVGRSMAGYTF.

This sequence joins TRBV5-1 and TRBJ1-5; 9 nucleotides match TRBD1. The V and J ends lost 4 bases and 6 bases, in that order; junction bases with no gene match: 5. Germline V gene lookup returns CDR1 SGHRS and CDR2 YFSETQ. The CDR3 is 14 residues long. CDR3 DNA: TGCGCCAGCAGCCCAGACAGGGGGGGTCAGCCCCAGCATTTT. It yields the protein CASSPDRGGQPQHF.

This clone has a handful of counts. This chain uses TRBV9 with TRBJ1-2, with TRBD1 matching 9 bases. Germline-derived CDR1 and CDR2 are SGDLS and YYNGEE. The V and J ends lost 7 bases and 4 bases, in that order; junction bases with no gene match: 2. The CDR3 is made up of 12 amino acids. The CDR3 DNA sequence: TGTGCCAGCGGGGACAGGGCCTATGGCTACACCTTC. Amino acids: CASGDRAYGYTF.